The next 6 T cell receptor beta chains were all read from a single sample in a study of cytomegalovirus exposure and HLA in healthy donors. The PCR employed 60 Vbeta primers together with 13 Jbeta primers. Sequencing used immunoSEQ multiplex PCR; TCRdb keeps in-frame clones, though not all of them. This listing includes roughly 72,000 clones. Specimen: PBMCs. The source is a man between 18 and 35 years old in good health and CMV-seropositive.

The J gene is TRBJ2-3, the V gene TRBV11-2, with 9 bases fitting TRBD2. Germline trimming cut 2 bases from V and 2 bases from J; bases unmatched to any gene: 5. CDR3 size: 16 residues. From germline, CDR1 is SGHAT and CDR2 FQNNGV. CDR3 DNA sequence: TGTGCCAGCAGCTTATGGCGGGGGGGGCCCACAGATACGCAGTATTTT. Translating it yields CASSLWRGGPTDTQYF.

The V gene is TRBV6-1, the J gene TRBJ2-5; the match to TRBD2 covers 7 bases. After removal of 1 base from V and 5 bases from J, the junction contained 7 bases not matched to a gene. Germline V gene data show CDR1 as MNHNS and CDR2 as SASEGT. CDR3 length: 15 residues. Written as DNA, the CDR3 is TGTGCCAGCAGTGAAGTCCCGGGGGGAAGTGAGACCCAGTACTTC. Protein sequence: CASSEVPGGSETQYF.

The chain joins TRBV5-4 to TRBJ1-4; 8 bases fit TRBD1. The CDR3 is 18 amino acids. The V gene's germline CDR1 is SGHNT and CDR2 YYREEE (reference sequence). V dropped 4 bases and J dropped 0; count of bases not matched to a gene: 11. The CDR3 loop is CASSLKQGGLATNEKLFF. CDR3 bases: TGTGCCAGCAGCCTCAAACAGGGGGGACTTGCAACTAATGAAAAACTGTTTTTT.

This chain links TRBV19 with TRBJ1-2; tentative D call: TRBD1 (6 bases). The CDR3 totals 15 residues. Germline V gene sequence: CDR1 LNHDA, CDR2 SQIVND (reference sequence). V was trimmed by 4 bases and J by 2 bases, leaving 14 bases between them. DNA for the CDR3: TGTGCCAGTAGTAAAACGGGACACTCCAACTATGGCTACACCTTC. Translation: CASSKTGHSNYGYTF.

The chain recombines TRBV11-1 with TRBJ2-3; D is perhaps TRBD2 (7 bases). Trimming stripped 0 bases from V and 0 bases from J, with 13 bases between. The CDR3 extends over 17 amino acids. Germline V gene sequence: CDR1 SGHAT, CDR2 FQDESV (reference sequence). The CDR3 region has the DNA TGTGCCAGCAGCTTAGCGAGGGCGGGGGCTAGCACAGATACGCAGTATTTT. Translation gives CASSLARAGASTDTQYF.

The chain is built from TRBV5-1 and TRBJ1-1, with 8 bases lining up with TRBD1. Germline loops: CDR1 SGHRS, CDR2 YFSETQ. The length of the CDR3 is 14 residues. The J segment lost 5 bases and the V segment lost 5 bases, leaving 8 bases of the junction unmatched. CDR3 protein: CASSPTGGVTEAFF. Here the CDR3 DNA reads TGCGCCAGCAGTCCAACAGGGGGGGTTACTGAAGCTTTCTTT. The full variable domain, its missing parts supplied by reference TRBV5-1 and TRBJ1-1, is KAGVTQTPRYLIKTRGQQVTLSCSPISGHRSVSWYQQTPGQGLQFLFEYFSETQRNKGNFPGRFSGRQFSNSRSEMNVSTLELGDSALYLCASSPTGGVTEAFFGQGTRLTVV.